This T cell receptor beta chain originates from a study of blood T cell repertoires in COVID-19. Clones were sequenced by immunoSEQ multiplex PCR, and TCRdb holds only the in-frame ones, with some missing. The sample lists around 200,000 clones; roughly 90% were seen once. Germline V gene data show CDR1 as LGHNA and CDR2 as YNFKEQ. V gave up 4 bases and J gave up 8 bases, with 24 bases separating them. This CDR3 spans 17 amino acids. The sample was peripheral blood. The chain couples TRBV4-2 to TRBJ2-1; D may be TRBD2 (6 bases). This TCR was sampled from a man between 35 and 55 years old with active or convalescent COVID-19. The CDR3 region is CASSRLSGEAPLHEQFF. The CDR3 DNA reads TGTGCCAGCAGCCGCCTTTCCGGGGAGGCCCCCCTCCATGAGCAGTTCTTC.